These T cell receptor beta chains were read from a single sample in a study of shared clonotypes between healthy human individuals. Clones were read by immunoSEQ multiplex PCR, and TCRdb kept only the in-frame ones, dropping some. This table has more than 1.2 million clones, 97% to 99% appearing once. Sample: naive CD4+ T cells sorted from blood. These TCRs come from a man aged 25 to 40 in good health. Both conserved end residues are part of each CDR3. The D gene is left open where the match is weak. Where a row states a size, it is once, few, many or the class of an expanded clone; other rows omit it.

>TRBJ2-3|.|TRBV28|.
CASSPSGAGGNTQYF
TGTGCCAGCAGCCCCTCGGGGGCAGGTGGGAATACGCAGTATTTT
>TRBJ2-4|TRBD1|TRBV10-3|.
CAISEAGRGKKNIQYF
TGTGCCATCAGTGAGGCAGGCAGGGGGAAGAAAAACATTCAGTACTTC
>TRBJ2-3|.|TRBV18|once
CASSPLVWEDADTQYF
TGTGCCAGCTCACCGTTGGTCTGGGAGGATGCAGATACGCAGTATTTT
>TRBJ2-1|TRBD2|TRBV4-1|.
CASSRGLAGAEQFF
TGCGCCAGCAGCAGGGGACTAGCGGGCGCTGAGCAGTTCTTC
>TRBJ2-1|.|TRBV2|.
CASSEVGAQNEQFF
TGTGCCAGCAGTGAAGTGGGAGCTCAGAATGAGCAGTTCTTC
>TRBJ1-1|.|TRBV19|.
CASSQGLNTEAFF
TGTGCCAGTTCACAGGGACTGAACACTGAAGCTTTCTTT
>TRBJ2-5|.|TRBV6-5|once
CASSYSYNQETQYF
TGTGCCAGCAGTTACTCGTACAACCAAGAGACCCAGTACTTC
>TRBJ1-1|.|TRBV30|.
CAWSRMNTEAFF
TGTGCCTGGAGTCGAATGAACACTGAAGCTTTCTTT
>TRBJ2-7|.|TRBV7-9|.
CASSLGRDGGYEQYF
TGTGCCAGCAGCTTAGGTCGGGACGGAGGCTACGAGCAGTACTTC
>TRBJ2-3|.|TRBV6-1|.
CATHGRVSTDTQYF
TGTGCCACCCACGGACGGGTAAGCACAGATACGCAGTATTTT
>TRBJ2-7|.|TRBV11-2|.
CASSLSGPTYEQYF
TGTGCCAGCAGCTTATCCGGACCTACTTACGAGCAGTACTTC
>TRBJ2-3|.|TRBV6-6|.
CASSYSHFGDTQYF
TGTGCCAGCAGTTACTCGCATTTTGGAGATACGCAGTATTTT
>TRBJ2-4|.|TRBV5-1|.
CASSLEGGAGNIQYF
TGCGCCAGCAGCTTGGAGGGCGGGGCCGGAAACATTCAGTACTTC
>TRBJ2-5|.|TRBV2|.
CASSDSGQETQYF
TGTGCCAGCAGTGACAGTGGACAAGAGACCCAGTACTTC
>TRBJ1-2|TRBD1|TRBV29-1|once
CSVDRQGAPGYTF
TGCAGCGTCGACAGGCAGGGGGCGCCAGGCTACACCTTC
>TRBJ1-1|.|TRBV5-1|.
CASREDGDTEAFF
TGCGCCAGCAGGGAAGACGGGGACACTGAAGCTTTCTTT
>TRBJ2-7|.|TRBV15|once
CATSRGADRREQYF
TGTGCCACCAGCAGGGGTGCGGACAGACGGGAGCAGTACTTC
>TRBJ1-3|TRBD1|TRBV18|.
CASSPRPLSTGTGNTIYF
TGTGCCAGCTCACCGAGGCCATTATCGACAGGGACTGGAAACACCATATATTTT
>TRBJ2-1|TRBD1|TRBV5-1|.
CASSSGPSGTDNEQFF
TGCGCCAGCAGCTCTGGTCCCTCCGGGACAGACAATGAGCAGTTCTTC
>TRBJ2-1|.|TRBV11-2|few
CASSPVYEQFF
TGTGCCAGCAGCCCCGTCTATGAGCAGTTCTTC
>TRBJ2-7|TRBD2|TRBV14|.
CASSRIAGSSYEQYF
TGTGCCAGCAGCCGTATAGCGGGGAGCTCCTACGAGCAGTACTTC
>TRBJ2-7|TRBD1|TRBV28|.
CASSLGTAPLYEQYF
TGTGCCAGCAGTCTCGGGACAGCTCCCCTCTACGAGCAGTACTTC
>TRBJ2-3|TRBD1|TRBV5-1|.
CASSSPGQGSTDTQYF
TGCGCCAGCAGCTCACCGGGACAGGGGAGCACAGATACGCAGTATTTT
>TRBJ2-1|.|TRBV5-1|.
CASSLEASSYNEQFF
TGCGCCAGCAGCTTGGAGGCTAGCTCCTACAATGAGCAGTTCTTC
>TRBJ2-2|.|TRBV29-1|.
CSVLTTNTGELFF
TGCAGCGTTTTAACAACGAACACCGGGGAGCTGTTTTTT
>TRBJ2-1|.|TRBV7-6|.
CASSRIQGTRKLVKFF
TGTGCCAGCAGCCGCATACAGGGAACCCGAAAGCTTGTTAAGTTCTTC
>TRBJ1-5|.|TRBV9|.
CASSVERGPQHF
TGTGCCAGCAGCGTAGAGCGGGGGCCCCAGCATTTT
>TRBJ1-2|.|TRBV2|.
CASKGRVGDGYTF
TGTGCCAGCAAAGGACGAGTAGGTGATGGCTACACCTTC